This T cell receptor beta chain was observed in a study of T cell changes during pregnancy in multiple sclerosis. Sequencing used immunoSEQ multiplex PCR; TCRdb keeps in-frame clones, though not all of them. The sample includes about 64,000 clones, roughly 92% of them seen just once. The CDR3 runs to 13 residues. Unmatched junction bases numbered 5, after V lost 6 bases and J lost 9 bases. Germline CDR1 and CDR2: MNHEY and SMNVEV (reference sequence). The receptor comes from a female donor with multiple sclerosis, enrolled in a pregnancy study. This material consisted of peripheral blood, taken in the second trimester of pregnancy. The V and J genes are TRBV27 and TRBJ2-1; 10 bases map to TRBD1. CDR3 region: CASRTGTGAEQFF. Written as DNA, the CDR3 is TGTGCCAGCAGGACTGGGACAGGGGCTGAGCAGTTCTTC.